What follows are 18 T cell receptor beta chains derived from one specimen sequenced in a study of T cell responses to AZD1222 COVID-19 vaccine. The repertoire was sequenced with immunoSEQ multiplex PCR; TCRdb's copy has only in-frame clones and lacks some. The table lists 140,000 to 150,000 clones, 80% to 90% of them singletons, with more than 7% in the top ten. Sequencing was performed on peripheral blood, taken on day 0 of AZD1222 vaccination. These receptors originate from an adult in good health.

J is TRBJ2-1 and V is TRBV10-3; no clear D gene. Germline CDR1 and CDR2: ENHRY and SYGVKD. Trimming pared 7 bases from V and 4 bases from J, leaving 5 bases between. The length of the CDR3 is 11 residues. CDR3 nucleotide sequence: TGTGCCATCACTCGATACAATGAGCAGTTCTTC. Residues: CAITRYNEQFF.

The rearrangement links TRBV5-4 to TRBJ2-2, with 11 bases matching TRBD2. From germline, CDR1 is SGHNT and CDR2 YYREEE (reference sequence). Trimming removed 4 bases from V and 0 bases from J; junction bases left unmatched: 2. The CDR3 runs 16 residues. The CDR3 loop reads CASSRGLAANTGELFF. In DNA form, the CDR3 reads TGTGCCAGCAGCCGGGGACTAGCGGCGAACACCGGGGAGCTGTTTTTT.

This clone appeared once. The V gene is TRBV5-1, the J gene TRBJ2-6; 7 bases map to TRBD1. V gave up 0 bases and J gave up 2 bases; unmatched junction bases: 5. Looked up from germline, CDR1 is SGHRS and CDR2 is YFSETQ. This CDR3 is 17 amino acids long. Here the CDR3 reads CASSLGPTGTGANVLTF. The CDR3 nucleotides read TGCGCCAGCAGCTTGGGACCGACAGGGACTGGGGCCAACGTCCTGACTTTC.

This clone was recorded once. The chain joins TRBV4-2 to TRBJ1-6; no clear D gene. V was trimmed by 1 base and J by 10 bases, leaving 14 bases between them. Germline CDR1 is LGHNA and CDR2 is YNFKEQ. The CDR3 extends over 15 amino acids. The DNA of the CDR3 is TGTGCCAGCAGCCAAGTAGAGCTGGAAGGGTCACCCCTCCACTTT. It encodes CASSQVELEGSPLHF.

This chain connects TRBV29-1 to TRBJ2-5; TRBD1 matches at 7 bases. The junction had 5 bases not matched to a gene; V was cut back by 2 bases and J by 5 bases. This CDR3 contains 13 residues. Germline V gene lookup returns CDR1 SQVTM and CDR2 ANQGSEA. CDR3: CSVEKGAGETQYF. The DNA for the CDR3 is TGCAGCGTTGAAAAGGGGGCCGGGGAGACCCAGTACTTC.

This chain joins TRBV5-4 and TRBJ2-3; 7 nucleotides line up with TRBD1. There are 14 residues in the CDR3. Germline CDR1 reads SGHNT; CDR2 reads YYREEE (reference sequence). The junction had 2 bases not matched to a gene; V was cut back by 4 bases and J by 0 bases. In DNA form, the CDR3 reads TGTGCCAGCAGCAGGGACAGAAGCACAGATACGCAGTATTTT. Protein: CASSRDRSTDTQYF.

V is TRBV12-3 or TRBV12-4 and J is TRBJ1-4; D call uncertain. The CDR3 runs to 13 residues. The V end lost 3 bases, the J end lost 8 bases, and 10 bases lay between the germline ends. In DNA form, the CDR3 reads TGTGCCAGCAGTTTCTCCCCGACCGAAAAACTGTTTTTT. This encodes CASSFSPTEKLFF.

V and J are TRBV28 and TRBJ1-4; perhaps TRBD1 as D (6 bases). The CDR3 runs to 15 residues. Germline V lookup: CDR1 MDHEN, CDR2 SYDVKM. The V and J ends lost 3 bases and 7 bases respectively, with 15 bases between them. CDR3 bases: TGTGCCAGCAGTTTTCCGGGGGCGGGGAGTGAAAAACTGTTTTTT. As protein: CASSFPGAGSEKLFF.

V usage is TRBV27 and J usage is TRBJ1-2; 7 nucleotides match TRBD1. Germline trimming cut 2 bases from V and 4 bases from J; bases unmatched to any gene: 10. The germline gives CDR1 MNHEY, CDR2 SMNVEV (reference sequence). The CDR3 contains 16 residues. The CDR3 DNA is TGTGCCAGCAGTTTAATGGGGAAAGGGGGCGGCTATGGCTACACCTTC. Encoded protein: CASSLMGKGGGYGYTF.

V is TRBV6-5 and J is TRBJ2-7; the D call may be TRBD1 or TRBD2 (5 bases each). Trimming left V 5 bases short and J 2 bases short, with 13 bases between. The CDR3 contains 14 residues. Per germline, CDR1 MNHEY and CDR2 SVGAGI. In DNA form, the CDR3 reads TGTGCCAGCAGTACCCAGGGACCTGCCTACGAGCAGTACTTC. This codes for CASSTQGPAYEQYF.

This chain connects TRBV5-1 to TRBJ1-2; maybe TRBD1 (5 bases). This CDR3 is 12 amino acids long. The germline V gene encodes CDR1 SGHRS and CDR2 YFSETQ. V was shortened by 3 bases and J by 6 bases, with 9 bases between the two germline ends. The CDR3 here is CASSWGTDGYTF. The DNA of the CDR3 is TGCGCCAGCAGCTGGGGGACGGATGGCTACACCTTC.

The J gene is TRBJ1-2, the V gene TRBV19; D gene ambiguous. The CDR3 has 13 residues. From germline, CDR1 is LNHDA and CDR2 SQIVND (reference sequence). The germline V and J ends were trimmed by 5 bases and 5 bases, with 12 bases remaining between them. CDR3 nucleotides: TGTGCCAGTAGTTTAGCCTCGGTTTATGGCTACACCTTC. Translation gives CASSLASVYGYTF.

CDR3 loop: CASSPGRVRAEAFF. CDR3 DNA: TGTGCCAGTAGTCCGGGGCGCGTCCGGGCTGAAGCTTTCTTT. The chain joins TRBV11-2 to TRBJ1-1; TRBD1 is a possible D gene (5 bases). From germline, CDR1 is SGHAT and CDR2 FQNNGV. The CDR3 runs to 14 residues. Trimming took off 9 bases at V and 6 bases at J, with 20 bases between the two ends.

This chain joins TRBV19 and TRBJ1-1; 7 bases map to TRBD1. V shed 5 bases and J 2 bases; nucleotides not matched to a gene: 8. This CDR3 comprises 15 residues. Germline CDR1 and CDR2: LNHDA and SQIVND (reference sequence). The CDR3 nucleotides are TGTGCCAGTAGTTTCGGGACAGCCGCAAACACTGAAGCTTTCTTT. It translates to CASSFGTAANTEAFF.

The chain links TRBV7-8 to TRBJ1-3; D ambiguous. Germline V lookup: CDR1 SGHVS, CDR2 FQNEAQ. The CDR3 covers 13 residues. Deletions cut 8 bases from V and 0 bases from J, with 8 bases between. CDR3 nucleotide sequence: TGTGCCAGCTCGGCTCACTCTGGAAACACCATATATTTT. Its translation is CASSAHSGNTIYF. The variable domain in full, completed from reference TRBV7-8 and TRBJ1-3, reads GAGVSQSPRYKVAKRGQDVALRCDPISGHVSLFWYQQALGQGPEFLTYFQNEAQLDKSGLPSDRFFAERPEGSVSTLKIQRTQQEDSAVYLCASSAHSGNTIYFGEGSWLTVV.

The rearrangement links TRBV4-2 to TRBJ1-1, with 7 positions matching TRBD1. CDR3 length equals 15 residues. Germline loops: CDR1 LGHNA, CDR2 YNFKEQ. The V segment lost 0 bases and the J segment 3 bases; nucleotides outside the gene matches: 4. DNA for the CDR3: TGTGCCAGCAGCCAAGAAAGGGGGCACGACACTGAAGCTTTCTTT. Translating gives CASSQERGHDTEAFF.

This chain links TRBV7-9 with TRBJ1-4; weak D call: TRBD1 (5 bases). CDR3 length: 12 amino acids. Trimming took 8 bases from V and 1 from J, leaving 5 bases between them. Germline V gives CDR1 SEHNR, CDR2 FQNEAQ (reference sequence). The CDR3 DNA reads TGTGCCAGCGGGGGAACTAATGAAAAACTGTTTTTT. Protein: CASGGTNEKLFF.

CDR3: CANGWRGETSHEQFF. The CDR3 DNA sequence: TGTGCCAACGGATGGCGTGGAGAAACAAGCCATGAGCAGTTCTTC. The chain has TRBV6-4 and TRBJ2-1; no reliable D call. Germline V gene lookup returns CDR1 MRHNA and CDR2 SNTAGT. CDR3 length: 15 residues. V lost 10 bases and J lost 8, with 24 bases in between.